One and the same sample provided the 16 T cell receptor beta chains below, sequenced in a study of blood T cell repertoires in COVID-19. Clones were read by immunoSEQ multiplex PCR, and TCRdb kept only the in-frame ones, dropping some. The data show more than 200,000 clones, 65% to 90% seen once. The source material was peripheral blood. The origin of the receptors is an elderly man with acute or convalescent COVID-19.

The rearrangement uses TRBV19 and TRBJ2-5, with 7 bases aligning to TRBD1. The CDR3 covers 17 residues. Trimming cost V 4 bases and J 2 bases; bases outside gene matches: 13. Germline V lookup: CDR1 LNHDA, CDR2 SQIVND (reference sequence). CDR3 DNA sequence: TGTGCCAGTAGTAAGGACAGGCGTTTTGTGAGTCAAGAGACCCAGTACTTC. Its translation: CASSKDRRFVSQETQYF. The full variable domain, rest sourced from reference TRBV19 and TRBJ2-5, is DGGITQSPKYLFRKEGQNVTLSCEQNLNHDAMYWYRQDPGQGLRLIYYSQIVNDFQKGDIAEGYSVSREKKESFPLTVTSAQKNPTAFYLCASSKDRRFVSQETQYFGPGTRLLVL.

This clone occurred once. V usage is TRBV7-8 and J usage is TRBJ2-5, with TRBD2 identical over 8 bases. The J segment lost 3 bases and the V segment lost 6 bases, leaving 12 bases of the junction unmatched. Germline V gene lookup returns CDR1 SGHVS and CDR2 FQNEAQ. The CDR3 is 16 residues long. CDR3 sequence reads: CASSLRGGAGKETQYF. CDR3 DNA: TGTGCCAGCAGTCTCCGGGGGGGAGCGGGAAAAGAGACCCAGTACTTC. The variable domain in full, with the rest retrieved from reference TRBV7-8 and TRBJ2-5, is GAGVSQSPRYKVAKRGQDVALRCDPISGHVSLFWYQQALGQGPEFLTYFQNEAQLDKSGLPSDRFFAERPEGSVSTLKIQRTQQEDSAVYLCASSLRGGAGKETQYFGPGTRLLVL.

The chain employs TRBV15 and TRBJ2-3; D is unclear. Trimming pared 0 bases from V and 7 bases from J, leaving 5 bases between. The CDR3 runs to 12 residues. The germline V gene has CDR1 LNHNV and CDR2 YYDKDF (reference sequence). CDR3 nucleotide sequence: TGTGCCACCAGCAGAGATGTATATACGCAGTATTTT. Residues: CATSRDVYTQYF.

This clone was picked up a small number of times. The rearrangement uses TRBV3-1 (or the pseudogene TRBV3-2) and TRBJ2-7; 7 bases agree with TRBD1. CDR3 length: 12 residues. The V gene's germline CDR1 is LGHDT and CDR2 YNNKEL (reference sequence). The ends lost 6 bases at V and 3 bases at J; junction bases unmatched: 2. The CDR3 loop reads CASSNRGYEQYF. CDR3 nucleotide sequence: TGTGCCAGCAGTAACAGGGGCTACGAGCAGTACTTC.

The V call is TRBV24-1, the J call TRBJ1-5, with 8 bases fitting TRBD1. The germline V gene has CDR1 KGHDR and CDR2 SFDVKD. V gave up 7 bases and J gave up 1 base; unmatched junction bases: 5. There are 15 residues in the CDR3. The CDR3 loop reads CATSRTGSSNQPQHF. CDR3 bases: TGTGCCACCAGCCGGACAGGGAGCAGCAATCAGCCCCAGCATTTT.

The CDR3 nucleotides are TGTGCCAGTAGTATCGGGACCGGGGGTCGAGGGGCGAGAGGCTACACCTTC. Its translation is CASSIGTGGRGARGYTF. The rearrangement joins TRBV19 to TRBJ1-2; TRBD1 is a possible D gene (5 bases). V lost 3 bases and J 8 bases, leaving 25 bases between the germline ends. Germline loops: CDR1 LNHDA, CDR2 SQIVND (reference sequence). The CDR3 sequence is 17 residues long.

The rearrangement joins TRBV5-1 to TRBJ2-7; 9 positions match TRBD1. The CDR3 runs 16 residues. CDR1 is SGHRS, CDR2 YFSETQ, per germline. The V and J ends lost 0 bases and 5 bases, in that order; junction bases with no gene match: 9. This CDR3 is CASSLAPGTGNHEQYF. CDR3 DNA: TGCGCCAGCAGCTTGGCCCCCGGGACAGGGAACCACGAGCAGTACTTC.

This clone has just one count. The chain employs TRBV9 and TRBJ2-3, with 11 nucleotides matching TRBD2. V lost 7 bases, J lost 3 bases, and 7 bases stayed unmatched. Germline CDR1 is SGDLS and CDR2 is YYNGEE. The CDR3 extends over 15 amino acids. Here the CDR3 DNA reads TGTGCCAGCCAGACTAGCGGGACCCCAACAGATACGCAGTATTTT. Residues: CASQTSGTPTDTQYF.

The CDR3 DNA is TGCGCCAGCAGCTCGGGACTAGCGGGACCCAACACCGGGGAGCTGTTTTTT. Translated: CASSSGLAGPNTGELFF. The gene calls are TRBV5-1 and TRBJ2-2; 13 bases are a match to TRBD2. CDR1 and CDR2 from the germline V gene are SGHRS and YFSETQ. V was clipped by 3 bases and J by 2 bases; unmatched bases: 4. This CDR3 region has 17 residues.

This clone came up a few times. CDR3 nucleotides: TGCGCCACCCTTGCCGGAGACTACTACGAGCAGTACGTC. It encodes CATLAGDYYEQYV. The gene calls are TRBV23-1 and TRBJ2-7; weak D call: TRBD2 (5 bases). TRBV23-1 is classed as an ORF, of uncertain function. V lost 10 bases to trimming and J lost 3 bases, with 16 bases between them. The CDR3 contains 13 residues.

The chain uses TRBV4-3 and TRBJ2-3, with 7 bases identical to TRBD2. CDR1 and CDR2 (germline): LGHNA, YSLEER. J was trimmed by 2 bases and V by 1 base; bases with no gene match: 6. The CDR3 runs to 16 residues. The chain's CDR3 is CASSQADSGDTDTQYF. CDR3 nucleotides: TGCGCCAGCAGCCAAGCAGACAGCGGGGACACAGATACGCAGTATTTT.

This chain joins TRBV14 and TRBJ2-2; TRBD2 aligns across 12 bases. The CDR3 extends over 18 amino acids. Trimming removed 3 bases from V and 3 bases from J; junction bases left unmatched: 8. CDR1 is SGHDN and CDR2 is FVKESK in the germline V gene. CDR3 nucleotide sequence: TGTGCCAGCAGCCAGGACCCGACTAGCGGGAGTTACACCGGGGAGCTGTTTTTT. It encodes CASSQDPTSGSYTGELFF. Using reference TRBV14 and TRBJ2-2 for the parts outside the CDR3, the full variable domain is EAGVTQFPSHSVIEKGQTVTLRCDPISGHDNLYWYRRVMGKEIKFLLHFVKESKQDESGMPNNRFLAERTGGTYSTLKVQPAELEDSGVYFCASSQDPTSGSYTGELFFGEGSRLTVL.

The chain links TRBV27 to TRBJ1-4; D perhaps matches TRBD1 (5 bases). Per the germline V gene, CDR1 is MNHEY and CDR2 is SMNVEV (reference sequence). The CDR3 extends over 17 amino acids. V was shortened by 8 bases and J by 8 bases, with 27 bases between the two germline ends. The CDR3 here is CASGLYGAGRIVEKLFF. In DNA form, the CDR3 reads TGTGCCAGCGGCTTATATGGGGCAGGGCGTATCGTGGAAAAACTGTTTTTT.

The J gene is TRBJ2-7, the V gene TRBV6-5, with TRBD1 identical over 7 bases. The CDR3 length is 13 residues. V shed 5 bases and J 5 bases; nucleotides not matched to a gene: 6. Germline loops: CDR1 MNHEY, CDR2 SVGAGI. In DNA, the CDR3 is TGTGCCAGCAGTCCTACAGGGGTCCACGAGCAGTACTTC. This gives the protein CASSPTGVHEQYF.

This clone showed up just a few times. The gene calls are TRBV6-5 and TRBJ1-1; D call uncertain. CDR3 length: 13 residues. Germline-derived CDR1 and CDR2 are MNHEY and SVGAGI. The V gene lost 2 bases and the J gene lost 6 bases, with 10 bases spanning the gap. CDR3 nucleotides: TGTGCCAGCAGTTACGCCGGGGAACCTGAAGCTTTCTTT. This translates into CASSYAGEPEAFF.

The V call is TRBV19, the J call TRBJ2-2, with TRBD1 identical over 10 bases. The CDR3 is made up of 17 amino acids. The trim removed 5 bases at V and 0 bases at J, leaving 6 bases unmatched. The V gene's germline CDR1 is LNHDA and CDR2 SQIVND (reference sequence). Here the CDR3 reads CASSASGQGANTGELFF. CDR3 DNA sequence: TGTGCCAGTAGTGCAAGCGGACAGGGGGCGAACACCGGGGAGCTGTTTTTT.